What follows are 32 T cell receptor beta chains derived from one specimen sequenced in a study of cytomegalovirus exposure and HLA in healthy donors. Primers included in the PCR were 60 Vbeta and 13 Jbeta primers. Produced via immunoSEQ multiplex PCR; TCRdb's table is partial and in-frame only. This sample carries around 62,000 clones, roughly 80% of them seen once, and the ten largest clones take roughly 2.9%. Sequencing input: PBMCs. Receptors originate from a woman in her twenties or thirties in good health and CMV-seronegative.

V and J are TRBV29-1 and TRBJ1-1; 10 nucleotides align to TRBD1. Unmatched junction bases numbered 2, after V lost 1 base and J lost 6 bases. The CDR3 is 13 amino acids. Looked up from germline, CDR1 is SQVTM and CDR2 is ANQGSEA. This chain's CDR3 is CSVEGGQGPEAFF. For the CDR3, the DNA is TGCAGCGTTGAAGGGGGACAGGGGCCTGAAGCTTTCTTT.

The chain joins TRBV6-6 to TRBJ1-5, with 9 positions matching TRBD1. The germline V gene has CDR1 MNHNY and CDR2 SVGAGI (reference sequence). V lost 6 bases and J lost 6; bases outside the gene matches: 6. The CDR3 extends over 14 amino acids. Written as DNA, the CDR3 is TGTGCCAGCAGGCCCCCGGGACAGGGTCAGCCCCAGCATTTT. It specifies CASRPPGQGQPQHF.

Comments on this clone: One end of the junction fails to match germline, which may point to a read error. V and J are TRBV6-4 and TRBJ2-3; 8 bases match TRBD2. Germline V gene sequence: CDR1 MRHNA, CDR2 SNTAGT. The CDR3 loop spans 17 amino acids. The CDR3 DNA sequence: TGTGCCAGCAGTGACTTGCCCGGGGCGGGGGGCACAGATACGCGGTATTTT. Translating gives CASSDLPGAGGTDTRYF.

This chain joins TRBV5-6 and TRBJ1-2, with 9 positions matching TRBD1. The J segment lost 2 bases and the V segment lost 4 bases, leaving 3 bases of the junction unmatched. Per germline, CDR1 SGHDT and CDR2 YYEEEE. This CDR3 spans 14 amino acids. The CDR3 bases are TGTGCCAGCAGCCCGGGACAGGGAAACTATGGCTACACCTTC. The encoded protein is CASSPGQGNYGYTF. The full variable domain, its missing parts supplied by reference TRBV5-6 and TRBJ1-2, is DAGVTQSPTHLIKTRGQQVTLRCSPKSGHDTVSWYQQALGQGPQFIFQYYEEEERQRGNFPDRFSGHQFPNYSSELNVNALLLGDSALYLCASSPGQGNYGYTFGSGTRLTVV.

The CDR3 reads CASTGDRDNSPLHF. CDR3 nucleotide sequence: TGTGCCAGCACCGGAGACAGGGATAATTCACCCCTCCACTTT. The V call is TRBV6-6, the J call TRBJ1-6; 7 bases are a match to TRBD1. Germline loops: CDR1 MNHNY, CDR2 SVGAGI (reference sequence). V shed 7 bases, J shed 5 bases, and the junction held 5 bases outside the gene matches. CDR3 size: 14 residues.

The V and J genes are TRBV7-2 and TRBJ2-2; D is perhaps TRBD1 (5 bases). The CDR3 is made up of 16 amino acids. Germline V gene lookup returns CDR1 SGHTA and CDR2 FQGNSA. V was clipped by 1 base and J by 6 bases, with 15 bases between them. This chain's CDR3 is CASSLGVREAAGELFF. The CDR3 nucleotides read TGTGCCAGCAGCTTAGGGGTCAGGGAAGCAGCCGGGGAGCTGTTTTTT.

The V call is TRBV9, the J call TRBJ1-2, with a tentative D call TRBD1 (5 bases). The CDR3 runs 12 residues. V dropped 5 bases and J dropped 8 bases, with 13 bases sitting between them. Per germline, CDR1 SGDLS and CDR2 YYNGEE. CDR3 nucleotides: TGTGCCAGCAGGCGGGGGGTGGAAGGCTACACCTTC. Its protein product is CASRRGVEGYTF.

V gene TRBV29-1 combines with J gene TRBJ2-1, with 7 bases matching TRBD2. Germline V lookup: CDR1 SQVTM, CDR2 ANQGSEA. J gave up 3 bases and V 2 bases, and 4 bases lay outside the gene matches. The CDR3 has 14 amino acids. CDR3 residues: CSVEWASGYNEQFF. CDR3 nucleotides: TGCAGCGTTGAATGGGCTAGCGGCTACAATGAGCAGTTCTTC.

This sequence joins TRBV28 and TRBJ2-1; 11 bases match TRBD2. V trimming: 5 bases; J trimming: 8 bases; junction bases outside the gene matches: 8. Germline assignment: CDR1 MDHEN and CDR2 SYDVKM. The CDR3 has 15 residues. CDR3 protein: CASSGFSGGADEQFF. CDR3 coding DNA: TGTGCCAGCAGTGGCTTTAGCGGGGGGGCCGATGAGCAGTTCTTC.

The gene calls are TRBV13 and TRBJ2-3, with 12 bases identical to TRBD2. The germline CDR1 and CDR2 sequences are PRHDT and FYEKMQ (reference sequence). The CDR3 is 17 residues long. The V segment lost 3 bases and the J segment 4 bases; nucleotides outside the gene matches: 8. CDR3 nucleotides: TGTGCCAGCAGCTTCCCGCGACTAGCGGGGGATTCAGATACGCAGTATTTT. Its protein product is CASSFPRLAGDSDTQYF.

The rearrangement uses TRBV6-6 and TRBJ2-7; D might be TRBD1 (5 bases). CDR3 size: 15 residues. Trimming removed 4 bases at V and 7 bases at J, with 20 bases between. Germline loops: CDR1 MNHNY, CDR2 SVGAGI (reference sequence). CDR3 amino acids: CASSSLRASVGEQYF. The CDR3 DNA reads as TGTGCCAGCAGTTCACTCAGGGCCTCGGTGGGGGAGCAGTACTTC.

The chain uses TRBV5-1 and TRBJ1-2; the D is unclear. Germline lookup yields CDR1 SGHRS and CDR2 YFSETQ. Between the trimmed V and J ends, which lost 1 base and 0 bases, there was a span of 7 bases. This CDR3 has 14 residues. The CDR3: CASSLREANYGYTF. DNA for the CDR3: TGCGCCAGCAGCTTGCGGGAGGCTAACTATGGCTACACCTTC. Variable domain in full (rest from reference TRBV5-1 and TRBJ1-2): KAGVTQTPRYLIKTRGQQVTLSCSPISGHRSVSWYQQTPGQGLQFLFEYFSETQRNKGNFPGRFSGRQFSNSRSEMNVSTLELGDSALYLCASSLREANYGYTFGSGTRLTVV.

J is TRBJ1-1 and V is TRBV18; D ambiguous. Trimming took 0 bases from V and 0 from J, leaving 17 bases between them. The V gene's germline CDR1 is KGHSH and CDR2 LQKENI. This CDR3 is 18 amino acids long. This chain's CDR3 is CASSPPGHQQRLNTEAFF. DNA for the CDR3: TGTGCCAGCTCACCACCGGGCCATCAGCAGAGATTGAACACTGAAGCTTTCTTT.

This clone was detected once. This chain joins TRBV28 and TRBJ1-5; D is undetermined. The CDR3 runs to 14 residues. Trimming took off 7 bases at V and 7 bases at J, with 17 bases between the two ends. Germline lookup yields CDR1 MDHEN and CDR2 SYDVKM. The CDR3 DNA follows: TGTGCCAGCACCCCTGGCAGGAGGGAACAGCCCCAGCATTTT. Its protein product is CASTPGRREQPQHF.

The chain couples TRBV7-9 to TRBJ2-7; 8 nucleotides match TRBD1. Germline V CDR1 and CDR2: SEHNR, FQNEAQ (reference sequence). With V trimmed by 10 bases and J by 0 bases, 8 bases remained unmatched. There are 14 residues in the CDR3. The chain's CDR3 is CATPRQGSSYEQYF. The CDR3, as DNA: TGTGCCACCCCGAGACAGGGGAGCTCCTACGAGCAGTACTTC.

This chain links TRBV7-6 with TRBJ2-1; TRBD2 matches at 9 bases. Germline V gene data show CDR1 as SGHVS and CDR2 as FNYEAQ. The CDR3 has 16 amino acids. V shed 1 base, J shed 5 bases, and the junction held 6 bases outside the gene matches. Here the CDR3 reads CASSLVGGGVNNEQFF. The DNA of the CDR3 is TGTGCCAGCAGCTTAGTTGGCGGGGGGGTTAACAATGAGCAGTTCTTC.

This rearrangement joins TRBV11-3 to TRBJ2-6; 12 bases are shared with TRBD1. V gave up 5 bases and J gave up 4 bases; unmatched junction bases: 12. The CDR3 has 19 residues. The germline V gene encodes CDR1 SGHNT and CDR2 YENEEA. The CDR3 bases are TGTGCCAGCAGCCTTCGCCCGGGACAGGGGGCGCCCGGGGCCAACGTCCTGACTTTC. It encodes CASSLRPGQGAPGANVLTF. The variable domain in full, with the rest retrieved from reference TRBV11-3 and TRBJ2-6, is EAGVVQSPRYKIIEKKQPVAFWCNPISGHNTLYWYLQNLGQGPELLIRYENEEAVDDSQLPKDRFSAERLKGVDSTLKIQPAELGDSAVYLCASSLRPGQGAPGANVLTFGAGSRLTVL.

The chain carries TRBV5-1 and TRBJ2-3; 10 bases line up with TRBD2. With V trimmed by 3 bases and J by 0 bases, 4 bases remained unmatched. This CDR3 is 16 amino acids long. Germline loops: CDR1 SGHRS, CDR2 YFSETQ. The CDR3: CASSSGLAYSTDTQYF. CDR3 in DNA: TGCGCCAGCAGCTCGGGACTAGCGTATAGCACAGATACGCAGTATTTT.

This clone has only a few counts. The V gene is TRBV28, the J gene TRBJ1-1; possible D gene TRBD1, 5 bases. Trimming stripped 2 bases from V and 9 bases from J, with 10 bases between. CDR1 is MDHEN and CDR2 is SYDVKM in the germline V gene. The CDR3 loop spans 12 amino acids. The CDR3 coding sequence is TGTGCCAGCAGTTTAGGGCGGGGCAAAGCTTTCTTT. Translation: CASSLGRGKAFF.

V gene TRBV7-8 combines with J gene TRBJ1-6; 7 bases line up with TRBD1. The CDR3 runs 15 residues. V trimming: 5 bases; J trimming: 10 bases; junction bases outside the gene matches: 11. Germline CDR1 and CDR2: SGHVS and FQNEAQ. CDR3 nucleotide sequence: TGTGCCAGCAGCCAAGACCGACAGGGCGGATCACCCCTCCACTTT. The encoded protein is CASSQDRQGGSPLHF.

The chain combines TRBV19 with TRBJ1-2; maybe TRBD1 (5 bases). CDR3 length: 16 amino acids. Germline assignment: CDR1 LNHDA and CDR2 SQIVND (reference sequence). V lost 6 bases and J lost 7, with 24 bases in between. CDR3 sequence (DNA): TGTGCCAGTAGCCCGCGGGGACCGGGATACCTCGGTGGCTACACCTTC. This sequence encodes CASSPRGPGYLGGYTF.

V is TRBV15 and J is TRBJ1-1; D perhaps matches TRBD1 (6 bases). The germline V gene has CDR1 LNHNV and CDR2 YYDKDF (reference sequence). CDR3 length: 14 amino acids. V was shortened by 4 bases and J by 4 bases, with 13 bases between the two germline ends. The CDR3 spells CATSIQGWITEAFF. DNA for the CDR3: TGTGCCACCAGCATACAGGGTTGGATCACTGAAGCTTTCTTT. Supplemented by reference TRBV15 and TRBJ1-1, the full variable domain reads DAMVIQNPRYQVTQFGKPVTLSCSQTLNHNVMYWYQQKSSQAPKLLFHYYDKDFNNEADTPDNFQSRRPNTSFCFLDIRSPGLGDTAMYLCATSIQGWITEAFFGQGTRLTVV.

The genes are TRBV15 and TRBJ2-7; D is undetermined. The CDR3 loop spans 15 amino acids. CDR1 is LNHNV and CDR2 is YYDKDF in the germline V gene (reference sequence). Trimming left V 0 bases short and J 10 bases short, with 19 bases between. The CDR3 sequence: CATSRDLGSSLLQYF. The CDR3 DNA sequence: TGTGCCACCAGCAGAGATCTAGGCTCTTCCCTCCTCCAGTACTTC.

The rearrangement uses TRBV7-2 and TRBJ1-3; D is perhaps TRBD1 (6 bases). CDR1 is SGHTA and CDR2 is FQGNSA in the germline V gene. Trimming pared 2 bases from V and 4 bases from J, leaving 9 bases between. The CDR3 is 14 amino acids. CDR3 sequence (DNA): TGTGCCAGCAGCTTATGGGGGGGCGGAAACACCATATATTTT. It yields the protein CASSLWGGGNTIYF. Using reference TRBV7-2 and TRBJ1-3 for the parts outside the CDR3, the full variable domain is GAGVSQSPSNKVTEKGKDVELRCDPISGHTALYWYRQSLGQGLEFLIYFQGNSAPDKSGLPSDRFSAERTGGSVSTLTIQRTQQEDSAVYLCASSLWGGGNTIYFGEGSWLTVV.

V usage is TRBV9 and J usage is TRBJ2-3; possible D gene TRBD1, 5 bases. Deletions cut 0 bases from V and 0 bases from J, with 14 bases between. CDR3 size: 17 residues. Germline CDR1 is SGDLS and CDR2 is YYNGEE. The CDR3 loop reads CASSVATQGGSTDTQYF. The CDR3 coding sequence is TGTGCCAGCAGCGTAGCTACCCAGGGTGGTAGCACAGATACGCAGTATTTT.

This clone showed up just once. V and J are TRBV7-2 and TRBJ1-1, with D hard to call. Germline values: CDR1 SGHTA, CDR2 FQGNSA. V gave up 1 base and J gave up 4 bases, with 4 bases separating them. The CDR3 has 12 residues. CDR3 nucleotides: TGTGCCAGCAGCTTAGAGCGCACTGAAGCTTTCTTT. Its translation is CASSLERTEAFF.

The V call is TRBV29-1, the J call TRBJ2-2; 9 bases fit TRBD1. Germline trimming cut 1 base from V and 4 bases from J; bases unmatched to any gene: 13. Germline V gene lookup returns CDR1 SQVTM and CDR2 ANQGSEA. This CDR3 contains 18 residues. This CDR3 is CSVEAKGRQGVVTGELFF. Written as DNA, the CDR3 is TGCAGCGTTGAAGCTAAGGGCCGACAGGGGGTGGTCACCGGGGAGCTGTTTTTT.

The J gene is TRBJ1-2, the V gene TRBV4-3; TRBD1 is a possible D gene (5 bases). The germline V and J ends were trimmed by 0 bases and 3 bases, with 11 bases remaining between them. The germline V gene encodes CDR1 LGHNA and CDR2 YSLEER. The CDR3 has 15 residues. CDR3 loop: CASSQDPGLDYGYTF. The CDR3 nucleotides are TGCGCCAGCAGCCAAGACCCAGGGTTGGACTATGGCTACACCTTC.

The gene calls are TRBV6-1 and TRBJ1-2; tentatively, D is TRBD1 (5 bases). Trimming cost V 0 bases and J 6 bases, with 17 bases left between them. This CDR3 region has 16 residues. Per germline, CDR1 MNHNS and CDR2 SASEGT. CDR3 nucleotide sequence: TGTGCCAGCAGTGAAGCGCTCGGGGGGATTTGGGATGGCTACACCTTC. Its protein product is CASSEALGGIWDGYTF.

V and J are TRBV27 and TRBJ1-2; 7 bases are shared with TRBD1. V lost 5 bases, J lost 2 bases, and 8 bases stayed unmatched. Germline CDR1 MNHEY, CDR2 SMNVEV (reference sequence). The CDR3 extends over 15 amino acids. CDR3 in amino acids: CASSRQGGSNYGYTF. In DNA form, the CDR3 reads TGTGCCAGCAGTCGCCAAGGGGGCTCCAACTATGGCTACACCTTC.

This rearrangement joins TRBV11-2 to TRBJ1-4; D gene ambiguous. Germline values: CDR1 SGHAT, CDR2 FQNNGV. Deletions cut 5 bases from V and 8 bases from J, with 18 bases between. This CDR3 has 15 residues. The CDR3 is CASSPDGLRGEKLFF. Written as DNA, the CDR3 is TGTGCCAGCAGCCCCGACGGTCTAAGAGGAGAAAAACTGTTTTTT.

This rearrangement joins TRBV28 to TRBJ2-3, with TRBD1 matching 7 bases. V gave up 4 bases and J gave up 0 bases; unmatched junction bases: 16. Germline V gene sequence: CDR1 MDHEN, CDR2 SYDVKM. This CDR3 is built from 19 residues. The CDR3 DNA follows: TGTGCCAGCAGTTCCATCGGACAGGTGGAGAGTTCTAGCACAGATACGCAGTATTTT. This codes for CASSSIGQVESSSTDTQYF.